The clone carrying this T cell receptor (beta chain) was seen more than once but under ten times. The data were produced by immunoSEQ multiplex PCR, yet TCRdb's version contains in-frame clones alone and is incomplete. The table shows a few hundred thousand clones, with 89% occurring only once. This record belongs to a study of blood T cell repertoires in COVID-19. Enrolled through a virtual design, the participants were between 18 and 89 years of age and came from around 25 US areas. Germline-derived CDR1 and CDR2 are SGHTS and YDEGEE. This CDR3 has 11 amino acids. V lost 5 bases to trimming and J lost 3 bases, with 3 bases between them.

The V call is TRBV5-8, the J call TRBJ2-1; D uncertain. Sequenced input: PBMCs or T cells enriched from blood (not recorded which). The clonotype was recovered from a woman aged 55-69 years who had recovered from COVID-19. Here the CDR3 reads CASSYYNEQFF. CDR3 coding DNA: TGTGCCAGCAGTTACTACAATGAGCAGTTCTTC.